This T cell receptor beta chain was captured by sequencing in a study of CD8 T cells in Susac syndrome. Germline V gene lookup returns CDR1 SGHVS and CDR2 FNYEAQ. This CDR3 has 16 amino acids. V shed 1 base and J shed 5 bases, with 17 bases lying between them. cDNA came from roughly 0.53 to 1 ug RNA primed by random hexamers. The method of amplification for TCR beta CDR3 was immunoSEQ multiplex PCR, covering 54 Vbeta and 13 Jbeta. TCRdb analysed the immunoSEQ multiplex PCR reads with MiXCR anew, one entry per CDR3 protein. This sample has roughly 300,000 distinct CDR3 sequences, with 80% to 90% found just once.

The sequencing input was CD8+ T cells from PBMCs. The sequence came from a human donor with multiple sclerosis. The V gene is TRBV7-6, the J gene TRBJ1-2; D uncertain. The CDR3 reads CASSLGGLRSPYGYTF. CDR3 coding DNA: TGTGCCAGCAGCTTAGGCGGCCTGCGATCGCCTTATGGCTACACCTTC. The complete variable domain, with remaining parts taken from reference TRBV7-6 and TRBJ1-2, reads GAGVSQSPRYKVTKRGQDVALRCDPISGHVSLYWYRQALGQGPEFLTYFNYEAQQDKSGLPNDRFSAERPEGSISTLTIQRTEQRDSAMYRCASSLGGLRSPYGYTFGSGTRLTVV.